This TCR beta chain was observed in a study of glioma-infiltrating T cells. The iRepertoire nested amplicon-rescue multiplex PCR amplified TCR alpha and beta CDR3s from RNA. A single record per CDR3 protein comes from TCRdb applying MiXCR to the multiplex PCR reads. This table holds some 160,000 distinct CDR3 sequences, around 40% found once. Study-wide findings and caveats: CDR3 overlap between tissue and blood was very small.

This clonotype was detected only once. Antigen specificity is unknown. With a much larger clone just one base away, this may be a read error. Germline CDR1 reads MNHNS; CDR2 reads SASEGT. CDR3 size: 14 residues. This clonotype was obtained from a human donor with low-grade glioma or glioblastoma, undergoing nonglioma brain surgery, or in good health (not recorded which). The chain combines TRBV6-1 with TRBJ2-1; 8 nucleotides line up with TRBD2. Sequencing was performed on glioma tissue, nonneoplastic brain tissue, or PBMCs (not recorded which). The CDR3 reads CAITAQRERDEQLF. CDR3 nucleotides: TGTGCCATCACCGCCCAGCGGGAGCGGGATGAGCAGCTCTTC.